One sample yielded the 22 T cell receptor beta chains listed below, sequenced in a study of persistence of HIV-infected CD4 T cells (dated by TCRdb to the early 2020s). The sample's treatment or condition label is to be understood as: suppressive antiretroviral therapy. A pool of overlapping 15-mer peptides from HIV-1 Gag, at 1 ug per peptide per mL, was used to stimulate the cells. Nonresponding CD40L-negative CD69-negative CD45RO-high memory CD4+ T cells were sorted as memory populations depleted of antigen-responding cells. TCRbeta repertoires were sequenced from genomic DNA with the immunoSEQ hsTCRB assay version 4 in survey mode. TCRdb's version of the immuneACCESS table is confined to in-frame rearrangements and falls short of the full clone set. An unresolved V gene accounts for under half of the shortfall where checked; the remainder is of unknown origin. The sample records about 36,000 clones, 85% of which are singletons. Clones ranked in the top ten supply more than 4.5% of the sample.

These TCRs' antigens remain unknown. The sample was cultured CD4+ T cells from PBMCs, taken from a patient who received antiretroviral therapy. Interpreted using the paper, the cell subset or site label stands for: CD40L-CD69- CD45RO-high memory CD4 T cells not responding to Gag peptides. The origin of the receptors is an adult with HIV. The donor label of this sample is uncertain.

The rearrangement uses TRBV7-9 and TRBJ2-1, with D possibly matching TRBD2 (6 bases). The CDR3 covers 13 residues. The V end was cut by 1 base, the J end by 10 bases, with 11 bases between. Looked up from germline, CDR1 is SEHNR and CDR2 is FQNEAQ (reference sequence). CDR3 protein: CASSLGGREEQFF. CDR3 nucleotide sequence: TGTGCCAGCAGCTTAGGGGGCCGGGAGGAGCAGTTCTTC.

This chain uses TRBV12-5 with TRBJ1-1, with 8 bases fitting TRBD1. The V and J ends lost 2 bases and 1 base, in that order; junction bases with no gene match: 6. This CDR3 comprises 16 residues. Germline lookup yields CDR1 LGHNT and CDR2 FRNRAP. CDR3 nucleotides: TGTGCTAGTGGTTTGAGAAGACAGGGGAGGAACACTGAAGCTTTCTTT. Its translation: CASGLRRQGRNTEAFF.

The chain has TRBV6-5 and TRBJ1-1; D is possibly TRBD1 (5 bases). Germline V gene data show CDR1 as MNHEY and CDR2 as SVGAGI. The CDR3 is made up of 13 amino acids. Deletions cut 8 bases from V and 3 bases from J, with 13 bases between. The CDR3 spells CASSVGEHTEAFF. CDR3 coding DNA: TGTGCCAGCTCAGTAGGGGAGCACACTGAAGCTTTCTTT.

The chain has TRBV28 and TRBJ2-4; D gene ambiguous. V was shortened by 3 bases and J by 2 bases, with 8 bases between the two germline ends. Germline CDR1 and CDR2: MDHEN and SYDVKM. This CDR3 spans 14 amino acids. CDR3 sequence reads: CASSLVVPKNIQYF. CDR3 coding DNA: TGTGCCAGCAGTTTGGTAGTCCCCAAAAACATTCAGTACTTC.

This chain uses TRBV12-3 or TRBV12-4 with TRBJ2-2, with D perhaps TRBD1 or TRBD2 (5 bases each). V gave up 6 bases and J gave up 5 bases, with 10 bases separating them. The CDR3 loop spans 13 amino acids. The CDR3: CASSQGRTGELFF. The CDR3 DNA follows: TGTGCCAGCAGCCAGGGACGAACCGGGGAGCTGTTTTTT.

The V gene is TRBV28, the J gene TRBJ2-7; maybe TRBD2 (6 bases). Germline CDR1 and CDR2: MDHEN and SYDVKM. V was trimmed by 6 bases and J by 4 bases, leaving 16 bases between them. The CDR3 runs 14 residues. CDR3 in DNA: TGTGCCAGCAGCCGGGCCGGAGGGCGATACGAGCAGTACTTC. The encoded protein is CASSRAGGRYEQYF.

This sequence joins TRBV29-1 and TRBJ1-1; TRBD1 is a possible D gene (5 bases). The germline CDR1 and CDR2 sequences are SQVTM and ANQGSEA. Trimming left V 2 bases short and J 1 base short, with 11 bases between. This CDR3 region has 14 residues. The CDR3 here is CSVESGRGNTEAFF. The DNA of the CDR3 is TGCAGCGTTGAATCAGGGCGAGGGAACACTGAAGCTTTCTTT.

This chain uses TRBV28 with TRBJ2-1, with TRBD2 as a possible D gene (7 bases). The CDR3 runs to 13 residues. Trimming removed 4 bases at V and 5 bases at J, with 9 bases between. CDR1 MDHEN and CDR2 SYDVKM come from the germline V gene. In DNA, the CDR3 is TGTGCCAGCAGTTCGGGGGGCAACAATGAGCAGTTCTTC. Protein sequence: CASSSGGNNEQFF. Full variable domain (remainder filled in from reference TRBV28 and TRBJ2-1): DVKVTQSSRYLVKRTGEKVFLECVQDMDHENMFWYRQDPGLGLRLIYFSYDVKMKEKGDIPEGYSVSREKKERFSLILESASTNQTSMYLCASSSGGNNEQFFGPGTRLTVL.

The chain carries TRBV18 and TRBJ2-7; TRBD2 matches 7 bases. The CDR3 runs 16 residues. Germline V gene lookup returns CDR1 KGHSH and CDR2 LQKENI. J was trimmed by 0 bases and V by 3 bases; bases with no gene match: 8. The CDR3 here is CASSPGGALGSYEQYF. The CDR3 region has the DNA TGTGCCAGCTCACCGGGAGGGGCGTTGGGCTCCTACGAGCAGTACTTC.

The chain recombines TRBV4-1 with TRBJ1-6, with D perhaps matching TRBD1 (6 bases). Per the germline V gene, CDR1 is MGHRA and CDR2 is YSYEKL. The length of the CDR3 is 17 residues. The V and J ends lost 1 base and 6 bases respectively, with 16 bases between them. CDR3 sequence (DNA): TGCGCCAGCAGCCAAGGACAGGTTTCTGAACTTAATTCACCCCTCCACTTT. This sequence encodes CASSQGQVSELNSPLHF.

V and J are TRBV11-3 and TRBJ2-2; 16 bases are a match to TRBD2. The CDR3 is made up of 15 amino acids. V lost 5 bases to trimming and J lost 6 bases; unmatched junction nucleotides: 0. Germline values: CDR1 SGHNT, CDR2 YENEEA. The CDR3 protein is CASSGTSGGAGELFF. CDR3 DNA: TGTGCCAGCAGCGGGACTAGCGGGGGGGCCGGGGAGCTGTTTTTT.

The chain employs TRBV14 and TRBJ1-2; D gene ambiguous. The germline V gene encodes CDR1 SGHDN and CDR2 FVKESK. CDR3 size: 14 residues. Trimming took 0 bases from V and 4 from J, leaving 9 bases between them. In DNA form, the CDR3 reads TGTGCCAGCAGCCAAGATGAAGGGTCCTATGGCTACACCTTC. Translated: CASSQDEGSYGYTF.

The genes are TRBV6-5 and TRBJ2-5, with D maybe TRBD2 (6 bases). V shed 7 bases and J shed 4 bases, with 13 bases lying between them. This CDR3 is 13 amino acids long. Per the germline V gene, CDR1 is MNHEY and CDR2 is SVGAGI. As DNA, the CDR3 is TGTGCCAGCAAGGACGGGGGTCGAGAGACCCAGTACTTC. This sequence encodes CASKDGGRETQYF.

V usage is TRBV10-2 and J usage is TRBJ2-7; D unclear. Germline V gene data show CDR1 as WSHSY and CDR2 as SAAADI. CDR3 length: 12 residues. Trimming removed 10 bases at V and 6 bases at J, with 16 bases between. The DNA of the CDR3 is TGCGCCACCGTCCCCCCGTCCCGCGAGCAGTACTTC. Protein sequence: CATVPPSREQYF.

The V gene is TRBV9, the J gene TRBJ2-5, with a weak D call TRBD1 (5 bases). Germline values: CDR1 SGDLS, CDR2 YYNGEE. This CDR3 is 14 amino acids long. V dropped 3 bases and J dropped 2 bases, with 11 bases sitting between them. The chain's CDR3 is CASSAGATQETQYF. CDR3 nucleotides: TGTGCCAGCAGCGCTGGGGCAACACAAGAGACCCAGTACTTC.

The V gene is TRBV24-1, the J gene TRBJ2-5; 7 nucleotides match TRBD1. There are 17 residues in the CDR3. Germline V CDR1 and CDR2: KGHDR, SFDVKD. Trimming at V came to 5 bases and at J to 4 bases, leaving 15 bases not matched to a gene. CDR3 nucleotides: TGTGCCACCAGTGGGAGTTTTGGGACAGACGCAAGAGAGACCCAGTACTTC. Protein product: CATSGSFGTDARETQYF.

The chain joins TRBV27 to TRBJ1-6; 7 nucleotides align to TRBD1. Unmatched junction bases numbered 7, after V lost 5 bases and J lost 6 bases. This CDR3 is built from 15 residues. Germline loops: CDR1 MNHEY, CDR2 SMNVEV (reference sequence). The CDR3 DNA sequence: TGTGCCAGCAGTCCGAACAGGGGAATTAATTCACCCCTCCACTTT. Amino acid sequence: CASSPNRGINSPLHF.

V is TRBV5-4 and J is TRBJ2-2; the match to TRBD2 covers 8 bases. Germline CDR1 is SGHNT and CDR2 is YYREEE (reference sequence). V lost 1 base, J lost 5 bases, and 4 bases stayed unmatched. CDR3 length: 15 amino acids. CDR3 DNA: TGTGCCAGCAGCTTGTGGTCTAGCGGGACCGGGGAGCTGTTTTTT. Translation gives CASSLWSSGTGELFF.

In its sample, this clone was seen once. J is TRBJ1-5 and V is TRBV4-1; weak D call: TRBD1 (5 bases). Trimming pared 1 base from V and 1 base from J, leaving 14 bases between. The CDR3 contains 17 residues. CDR1 and CDR2 from the germline V gene are MGHRA and YSYEKL. The CDR3 nucleotides are TGCGCCAGCAGCCAAGCATACTTACGGGACAGCAATCAGCCCCAGCATTTT. The encoded protein is CASSQAYLRDSNQPQHF.

This chain joins TRBV2 and TRBJ2-2; D call uncertain. CDR3 length: 13 residues. The germline V gene encodes CDR1 SNHLY and CDR2 FYNNEI. V was cut by 7 bases and J by 6 bases, with 12 bases left in between. Here the CDR3 reads CASNLRRPGELFF. The CDR3 coding sequence is TGTGCCAGCAACCTAAGGCGGCCCGGGGAGCTGTTTTTT.

This clone was recorded only once. This CDR3 is CASRSTGKTDTQYF. DNA for the CDR3: TGTGCCAGCAGATCGACAGGAAAGACAGATACGCAGTATTTT. J is TRBJ2-3 and V is TRBV9, with D possibly being TRBD1 (6 bases). The CDR3 contains 14 residues. Germline V gene lookup returns CDR1 SGDLS and CDR2 YYNGEE. The V end lost 5 bases, the J end lost 3 bases, and 13 bases lay between the germline ends.

This clone was seen a few times. The genes are TRBV28 and TRBJ1-3; no clear D. The CDR3 runs 13 residues. Looked up from germline, CDR1 is MDHEN and CDR2 is SYDVKM. The ends were cut back, 4 bases at V and 2 bases at J, with 6 bases in the middle. CDR3 DNA: TGTGCCAGCAGTTATCCCACTGGAAACACCATATATTTT. Protein: CASSYPTGNTIYF.